This T cell receptor beta chain was captured in a study of T-cell reconstitution after alpha-beta-depleted transplantation in children. General study findings and limits: About two months after transplant, alpha-beta T cells reportedly came from several hundred expanded graft clones. Surviving recipient T cells and thymic progenitors accounted for the high day-60 TCRbeta diversity observed in some patients. From newly produced T cells came most of the T-cell counts and diversity one year after transplant.

A library of TCRbeta sequences, prepared with unique molecular identifiers, was generated. One entry per CDR3 protein results from TCRdb running MiXCR on the PCR reads. The sample lists roughly 180,000 distinct CDR3 sequences, 11% occurring once. This clonotype has a count of ten or more. The antigen remains undetermined. This receptor was identified in a boy aged 2 to 9 with acute myeloid leukemia, due to receive a stem cell transplant. The input for sequencing was PBMCs, taken before TCRalphabeta/CD19-depleted stem cell transplant.

The CDR3 DNA follows: TGTGCCAGCAGTCAGAGGCTCTACGAGCAGTACTTC. It yields the protein CASSQRLYEQYF. The chain is built from TRBV12-3 or TRBV12-4 and TRBJ2-7; D is unresolved. The V gene lost 5 bases and the J gene lost 3 bases, with 8 bases spanning the gap. The CDR3 contains 12 residues.